These T cell receptor beta chains were read from a single sample in a study of T cell repertoires in cytomegalovirus infection. Their antigens are not known. In TCRdb, the reads were re-called with MiXCR into one record per CDR3 protein. The sample contains 80,000 to 95,000 distinct CDR3 sequences, around 32% of which appear only once. The sample here was CD8+ T cells from cultured PBMCs, taken from culture after CMV antigen stimulation. These receptors all come from a human donor in good health (CMV status not recorded). Some clones in this sample may be carry-over from other donors' samples. Both conserved end residues are part of each CDR3. A D gene is named only where the DNA matches it firmly. A clone size is listed for some rows: how often the clone was seen (once, few, many), or a class if it is expanded.

j_call v_call clone_size d_call cdr3_aa cdr3_nt
TRBJ2-1 TRBV7-9 few TRBD2 CASSLVAGAMDEQFF TGTGCCAGCAGCTTAGTAGCGGGGGCGATGGATGAGCAGTTCTTC
TRBJ1-1 TRBV7-9 - TRBD1 CASSRDSDTEAFF TGTGCCAGCAGCAGGGACAGTGACACTGAAGCTTTCTTT
TRBJ2-7 TRBV12-3/TRBV12-4 - TRBD2 CASSLGGSPLGEQYF TGTGCCAGCAGTTTGGGCGGGAGCCCTTTAGGGGAGCAGTACTTC
TRBJ2-2 TRBV5-1 - - CASSRSWQGNTGELFF TGCGCCAGCAGCCGCTCGTGGCAGGGGAACACCGGGGAGCTGTTTTTT
TRBJ2-3 TRBV12-3/TRBV12-4 many TRBD2 CASSQLAGGTDTQYF TGTGCCAGCAGTCAACTAGCGGGGGGCACAGATACGCAGTATTTT
TRBJ2-3 TRBV6-6 few TRBD1 CASSYSDRGRADTQYF TGTGCCAGCAGTTACTCGGACAGGGGGCGCGCAGATACGCAGTATTTT
TRBJ2-1 TRBV7-8 few - CASSTLDSYNEQFF TGTGCCAGCAGCACATTAGACAGCTACAATGAGCAGTTCTTC
TRBJ1-2 TRBV11-2 - - CASSLGSSYNGYTF TGTGCCAGCAGCTTAGGGTCGTCCTATAATGGCTACACCTTC
TRBJ1-2 TRBV7-8 - TRBD1 CASSSRTGYYGYTF TGTGCCAGCAGCTCAAGGACAGGATACTATGGCTACACCTTC
TRBJ2-2 TRBV28 few TRBD1 CASSQLGQAVTGELFF TGTGCCAGCAGTCAACTCGGACAGGCTGTTACCGGGGAGCTGTTTTTT
TRBJ1-1 TRBV7-2 few - CASSLIYGPNTEAFF TGTGCCAGCAGCTTAATTTACGGGCCGAACACTGAAGCTTTCTTT
TRBJ2-7 TRBV20-1 few - CSARGDPYYEQYF TGCAGTGCTAGAGGCGACCCATACTACGAGCAGTACTTC
TRBJ2-7 TRBV4-1 many - CASSQDPPAVGWDEQYF TGCGCCAGCAGCCAAGATCCTCCGGCGGTTGGCTGGGACGAGCAGTACTTC
TRBJ1-3 TRBV5-1 - TRBD1 CASSPGQSNSGNTIYF TGCGCCAGCAGCCCGGGACAGTCCAACTCTGGAAACACCATATATTTT
TRBJ1-4 TRBV19 many - CASSSRFGRLTNEKLFF TGTGCCAGTAGTTCCCGGTTCGGGAGGCTAACTAATGAAAAACTGTTTTTT
TRBJ2-3 TRBV28 many TRBD1 CASSFAGTGRDTQYF TGTGCCAGCAGTTTCGCCGGGACAGGGAGGGATACGCAGTATTTT
TRBJ2-3 TRBV6-2/TRBV6-3 - - CASSYEHASTDTQYF TGTGCCAGCAGTTACGAACACGCTAGCACAGATACGCAGTATTTT
TRBJ2-1 TRBV7-9 - - CASSLRRGDNEQFF TGTGCCAGCAGCTTAAGGCGGGGTGACAATGAGCAGTTCTTC
TRBJ1-4 TRBV15 - TRBD1 CATQTGFEGYNEKLFF TGTGCCACCCAGACAGGGTTCGAGGGATATAATGAAAAACTGTTTTTT
TRBJ1-1 TRBV12-3/TRBV12-4 - - CASSLFAGTEAFF TGTGCCAGCAGTTTATTTGCGGGCACTGAAGCTTTCTTT
TRBJ1-5 TRBV18 - TRBD1 CASSGQGAGRSNQPQHF TGTGCCAGCTCGGGACAGGGGGCCGGGAGAAGCAATCAGCCCCAGCATTTT
TRBJ2-3 TRBV27 - TRBD2 CASSIAGALTDTQYF TGTGCCAGCAGTATAGCGGGGGCCCTCACAGATACGCAGTATTTT
TRBJ2-1 TRBV5-1 - TRBD1 CASSGTWDSYNEQFF TGCGCCAGCAGCGGGACATGGGACAGCTACAATGAGCAGTTCTTC
TRBJ1-1 TRBV7-2 medium-sized - CASSRGYSEAFF TGTGCCAGCAGCCGGGGGTACAGCGAAGCTTTCTTT
TRBJ1-1 TRBV19 - TRBD1 CASRTGSGTEAFF TGTGCCAGTAGGACAGGGTCCGGTACTGAAGCTTTCTTT
TRBJ1-1 TRBV19 - - CASSLRWTLNTEAFF TGTGCCAGTAGTCTTAGATGGACCCTGAACACTGAAGCTTTCTTT
TRBJ2-1 TRBV27 - - CASRITGYNEQFF TGTGCCAGCAGAATCACAGGATACAATGAGCAGTTCTTC
TRBJ1-2 TRBV6-5 few TRBD1 CASSGQGSYGYTF TGTGCCAGCAGCGGACAGGGGTCCTATGGCTACACCTTC
TRBJ2-2 TRBV7-8 few TRBD2 CASSSRVAGTGELFF TGTGCCAGCAGCTCCCGGGTAGCGGGGACCGGGGAGCTGTTTTTT
TRBJ2-2 TRBV6-5 once TRBD1 CASSYSQGVGGELFF TGTGCCAGCAGTTACTCACAGGGGGTAGGCGGGGAGCTGTTTTTT
TRBJ1-1 TRBV19 - - CASSIGWGTEAFF TGTGCCAGTAGTATAGGGTGGGGCACTGAAGCTTTCTTT
TRBJ2-7 TRBV2 many - CASTSGTTSYEQYF TGTGCCAGCACCTCTGGCACGACCTCCTACGAGCAGTACTTC
TRBJ2-7 TRBV7-9 many TRBD2 CASSVSGGNYYEQYF TGTGCCAGCAGCGTTAGCGGGGGGAACTACTACGAGCAGTACTTC
TRBJ1-2 TRBV10-3 few TRBD1 CAISEPNRQGNYGYTF TGTGCCATCAGTGAGCCCAACCGACAGGGGAACTATGGCTACACCTTC
TRBJ1-6 TRBV4-1 many - CAARDTYNSPLHF TGCGCCGCCCGGGACACGTATAATTCACCCCTCCACTTT
TRBJ1-2 TRBV7-2 once - CASSLFGGYTF TGTGCCAGCAGCTTATTTGGTGGCTACACCTTC
TRBJ1-5 TRBV7-9 - - CASSSAGVMGNQPQHF TGTGCCAGCAGCTCAGCGGGGGTGATGGGCAATCAGCCCCAGCATTTT
TRBJ2-5 TRBV30 - - CASMEGVETQYF TGTGCCTCTATGGAAGGGGTAGAGACCCAGTACTTC
TRBJ2-7 TRBV7-3 many - CASSLTGAIYEQYF TGTGCCAGCAGCTTAACAGGGGCGATCTACGAGCAGTACTTC
TRBJ2-1 TRBV20-1 - TRBD2 CSARVGRGVPKGEQFF TGCAGTGCTAGAGTAGGGCGGGGGGTTCCCAAAGGTGAGCAGTTCTTC
TRBJ1-6 TRBV7-8 few - CASSSRRGPHSNSPLHF TGTGCCAGCAGCTCGAGGCGGGGACCGCACTCGAATTCACCCCTCCACTTT
TRBJ2-7 TRBV29-1 - - CSVGRVGGGNEQYF TGCAGCGTGGGCCGGGTAGGGGGCGGGAACGAGCAGTACTTC
TRBJ1-2 TRBV5-4 many - CASSSDGPKGYTF TGTGCCAGCAGCTCGGACGGGCCTAAGGGCTACACCTTC
TRBJ1-4 TRBV2 few - CASSDSSGVTNEKLFF TGTGCCAGCAGTGATAGTTCGGGAGTAACTAATGAAAAACTGTTTTTT
TRBJ2-1 TRBV7-6 many TRBD2 CASSALAEKYNEQFF TGTGCCAGCAGCGCCCTAGCGGAAAAGTACAATGAGCAGTTCTTC
TRBJ2-3 TRBV20-1 few TRBD2 CSAETPAGDARLTDTQYF TGCAGCGCTGAAACACCAGCGGGGGACGCTCGCCTTACAGATACGCAGTATTTT
TRBJ1-1 TRBV5-5 - - CASSAGSGALNTEAFF TGTGCCAGCAGCGCGGGGTCGGGGGCCCTGAACACTGAAGCTTTCTTT
TRBJ2-7 TRBV28 - - CASLQGNSYEQYF TGTGCCAGTCTACAGGGTAACTCCTACGAGCAGTACTTC
TRBJ2-5 TRBV6-5 - - CASSYSPDRNQYF TGTGCCAGCAGTTACTCGCCAGACCGTAACCAGTACTTC